Detailed here is one T cell receptor (beta chain). Across about two dozen US areas, participants ranged in age from 18 to 89 years. The data stem from a study of blood T cell repertoires in COVID-19. Background on the study: T cells, B-cell-depleted T cells, or PBMCs supplied cDNA or gDNA.

This CDR3 region has 14 residues. V shed 9 bases, J shed 4 bases, and the junction held 5 bases outside the gene matches. Germline CDR1 MNHEY, CDR2 SMNVEV (reference sequence). Source study methods: The assay estimated nucleated cells by amplifying reference gene primers. Sequenced by immunoSEQ multiplex PCR; TCRdb stores in-frame clones only, minus some. That table is the source of V, J and clone size, and D and trimming were worked out from the DNA. This sample has just over 300,000 clones, with 85% to 90% found just once. This rearrangement joins TRBV27 to TRBJ2-2, with 10 positions matching TRBD2. Source material: PBMCs or T cells enriched from blood (not recorded which). The TCR comes from a man aged 25 to 45 who had recovered from COVID-19. CDR3 protein: CARVAGGGTGELFF. In nucleotides, the CDR3 is TGTGCCAGGGTAGCGGGAGGTGGCACCGGGGAGCTGTTTTTT.